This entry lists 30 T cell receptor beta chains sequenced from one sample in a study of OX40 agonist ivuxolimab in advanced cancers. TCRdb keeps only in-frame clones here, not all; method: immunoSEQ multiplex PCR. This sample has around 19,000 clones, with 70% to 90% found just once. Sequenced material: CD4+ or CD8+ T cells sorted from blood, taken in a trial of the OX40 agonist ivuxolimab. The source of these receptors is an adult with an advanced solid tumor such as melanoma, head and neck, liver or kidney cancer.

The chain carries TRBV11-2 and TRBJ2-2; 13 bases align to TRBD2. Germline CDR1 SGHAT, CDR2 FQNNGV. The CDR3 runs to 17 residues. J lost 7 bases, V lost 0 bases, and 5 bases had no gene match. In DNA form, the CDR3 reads TGTGCCAGCAGCTTAGATCGACTAGCGGGAGGAGGCGGGGAGCTGTTTTTT. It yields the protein CASSLDRLAGGGGELFF.

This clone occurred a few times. The CDR3 sequence: CASLQGASLNTEAFF. CDR3 in DNA: TGTGCCAGCCTACAAGGGGCCAGCTTGAACACTGAAGCTTTCTTT. The V call is TRBV7-8, the J call TRBJ1-1, with D possibly matching TRBD1 (5 bases). Trimming removed 8 bases at V and 0 bases at J, with 16 bases between. CDR1 and CDR2 (germline): SGHVS, FQNEAQ. There are 15 residues in the CDR3.

Here the CDR3 reads CAWSVGGGPYNEQFF. The DNA for the CDR3 is TGTGCCTGGAGTGTAGGGGGAGGCCCTTACAATGAGCAGTTCTTC. This chain uses TRBV30 with TRBJ2-1, with D perhaps given as TRBD1 or TRBD2 (6 bases each). The CDR3 totals 15 residues. V dropped 0 bases and J dropped 4 bases, with 13 bases sitting between them. The germline CDR1 and CDR2 sequences are GTSNPN and SVGIG (reference sequence).

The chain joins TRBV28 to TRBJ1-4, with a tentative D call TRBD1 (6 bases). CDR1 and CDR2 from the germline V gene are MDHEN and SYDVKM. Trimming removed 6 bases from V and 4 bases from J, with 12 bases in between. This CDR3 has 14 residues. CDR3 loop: CASREDSNNEKLFF. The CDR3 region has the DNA TGTGCCAGCAGAGAGGACAGCAATAATGAAAAACTGTTTTTT.

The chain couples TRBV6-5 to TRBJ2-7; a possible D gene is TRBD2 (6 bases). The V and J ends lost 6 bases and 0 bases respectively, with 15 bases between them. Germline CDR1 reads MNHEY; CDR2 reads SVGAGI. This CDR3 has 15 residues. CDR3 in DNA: TGTGCCAGCAGCCGGGACTGCCGATGCTCCTACGAGCAGTACTTC. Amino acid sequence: CASSRDCRCSYEQYF.

This CDR3 reads CASSLSIGSGSQHF. The CDR3 bases are TGTGCCAGCAGTTTATCGATCGGATCCGGGTCCCAGCATTTT. The gene calls are TRBV27 and TRBJ1-5; unclear D gene. Trimming removed 0 bases from V and 11 bases from J, with 14 bases in between. This CDR3 is 14 amino acids long. Germline lookup yields CDR1 MNHEY and CDR2 SMNVEV (reference sequence).

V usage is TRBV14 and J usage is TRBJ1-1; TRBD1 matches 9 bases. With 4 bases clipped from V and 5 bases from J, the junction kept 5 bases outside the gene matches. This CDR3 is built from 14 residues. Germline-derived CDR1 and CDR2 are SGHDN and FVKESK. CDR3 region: CASSPGQGWTEAFF. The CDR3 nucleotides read TGTGCCAGCAGCCCCGGACAGGGGTGGACTGAAGCTTTCTTT.

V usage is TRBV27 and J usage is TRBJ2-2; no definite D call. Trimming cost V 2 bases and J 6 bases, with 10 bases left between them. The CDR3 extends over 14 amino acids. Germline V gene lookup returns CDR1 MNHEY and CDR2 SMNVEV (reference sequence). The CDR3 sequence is CASSLRAPPGELFF. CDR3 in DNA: TGTGCCAGCAGTTTACGGGCACCCCCCGGGGAGCTGTTTTTT.

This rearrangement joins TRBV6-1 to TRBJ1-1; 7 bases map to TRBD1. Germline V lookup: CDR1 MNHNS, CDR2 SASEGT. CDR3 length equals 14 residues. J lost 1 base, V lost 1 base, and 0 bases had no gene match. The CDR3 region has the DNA TGTGCCAGCAGTGAAGACAGGGGGAACACTGAAGCTTTCTTT. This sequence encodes CASSEDRGNTEAFF.

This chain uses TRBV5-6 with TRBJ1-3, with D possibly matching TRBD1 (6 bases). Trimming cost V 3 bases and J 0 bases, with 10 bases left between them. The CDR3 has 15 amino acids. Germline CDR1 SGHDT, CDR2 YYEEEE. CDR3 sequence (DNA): TGTGCCAGCAGCTGGACAGTCAACTCTGGAAACACCATATATTTT. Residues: CASSWTVNSGNTIYF.

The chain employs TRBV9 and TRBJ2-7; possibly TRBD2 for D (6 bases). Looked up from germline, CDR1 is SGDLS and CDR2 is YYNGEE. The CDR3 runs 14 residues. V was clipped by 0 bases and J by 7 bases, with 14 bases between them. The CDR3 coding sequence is TGTGCCAGCAGCGTAGGAGGAGCCGGGGGTGAGCAGTACTTC. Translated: CASSVGGAGGEQYF.

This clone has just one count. The CDR3 region has the DNA TGCGCCAGCAGCTTGGCATCAGGGGGCTTCCAAGAGACCCAGTACTTC. Residues: CASSLASGGFQETQYF. J is TRBJ2-5 and V is TRBV5-1; 8 nucleotides agree with TRBD1. Trimming cost V 0 bases and J 1 base; bases outside gene matches: 5. The germline V gene encodes CDR1 SGHRS and CDR2 YFSETQ. This CDR3 is 16 amino acids long.

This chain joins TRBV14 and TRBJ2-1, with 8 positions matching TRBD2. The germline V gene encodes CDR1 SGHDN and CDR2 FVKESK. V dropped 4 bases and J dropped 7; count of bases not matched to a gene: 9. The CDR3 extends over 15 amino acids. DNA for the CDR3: TGTGCCAGCAGCCGGTCGGGACTAGTGAATAATGAGCAGTTCTTC. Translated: CASSRSGLVNNEQFF.

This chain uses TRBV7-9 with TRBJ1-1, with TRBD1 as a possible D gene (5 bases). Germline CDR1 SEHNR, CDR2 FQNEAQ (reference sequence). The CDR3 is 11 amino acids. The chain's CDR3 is CATGPNTEAFF. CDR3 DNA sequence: TGTGCAACAGGACCGAACACTGAAGCTTTCTTT.

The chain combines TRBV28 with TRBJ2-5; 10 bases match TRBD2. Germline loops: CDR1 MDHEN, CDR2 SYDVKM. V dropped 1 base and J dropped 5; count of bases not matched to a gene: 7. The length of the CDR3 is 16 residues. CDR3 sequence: CASSLSGTSAFETQYF. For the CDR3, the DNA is TGTGCCAGCAGTTTATCAGGGACTAGCGCCTTCGAGACCCAGTACTTC.

CDR3 loop: CASSYGSPTAYNEQFF. The CDR3 DNA is TGTGCCAGCAGTTATGGATCCCCGACGGCCTACAATGAGCAGTTCTTC. This chain links TRBV6-5 with TRBJ2-1, with D uncertain. Between the trimmed V and J ends, which lost 3 bases and 2 bases, there was a span of 14 bases. The length of the CDR3 is 16 residues. Germline-derived CDR1 and CDR2 are MNHEY and SVGAGI.

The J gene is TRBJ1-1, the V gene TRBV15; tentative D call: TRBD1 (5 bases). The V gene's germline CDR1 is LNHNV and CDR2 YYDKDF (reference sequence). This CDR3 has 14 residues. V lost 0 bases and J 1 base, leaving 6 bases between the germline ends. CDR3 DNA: TGTGCCACCAGCAGAGATAGGGGGAACACTGAAGCTTTCTTT. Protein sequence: CATSRDRGNTEAFF.

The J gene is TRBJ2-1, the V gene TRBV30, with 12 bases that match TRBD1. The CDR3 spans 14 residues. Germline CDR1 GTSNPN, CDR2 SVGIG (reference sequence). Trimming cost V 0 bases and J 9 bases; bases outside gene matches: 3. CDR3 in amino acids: CAWSVGQGAGEQFF. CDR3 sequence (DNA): TGTGCCTGGAGTGTGGGACAGGGGGCGGGTGAGCAGTTCTTC.

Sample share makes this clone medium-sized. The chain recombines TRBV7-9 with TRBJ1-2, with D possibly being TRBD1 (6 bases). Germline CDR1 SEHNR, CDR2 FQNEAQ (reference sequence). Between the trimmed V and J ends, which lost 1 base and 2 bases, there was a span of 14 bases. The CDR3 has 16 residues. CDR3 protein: CASSLEGGRMNYGYTF. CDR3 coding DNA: TGTGCCAGCAGCTTAGAGGGGGGTCGAATGAACTATGGCTACACCTTC.

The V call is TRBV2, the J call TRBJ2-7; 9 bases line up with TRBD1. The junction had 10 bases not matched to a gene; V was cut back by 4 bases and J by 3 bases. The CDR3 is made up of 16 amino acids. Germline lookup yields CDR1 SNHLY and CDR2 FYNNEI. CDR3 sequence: CASSGSRTGVFYEQYF. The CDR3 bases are TGTGCCAGCAGTGGGTCGCGGACAGGGGTTTTCTACGAGCAGTACTTC.

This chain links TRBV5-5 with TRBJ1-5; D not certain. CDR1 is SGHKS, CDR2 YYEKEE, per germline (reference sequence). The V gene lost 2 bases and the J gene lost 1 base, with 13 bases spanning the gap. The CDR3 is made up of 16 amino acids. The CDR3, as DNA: TGTGCCAGCAGCTTCGGGTTCGGGTTAAGCAATCAGCCCCAGCATTTT. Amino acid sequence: CASSFGFGLSNQPQHF.

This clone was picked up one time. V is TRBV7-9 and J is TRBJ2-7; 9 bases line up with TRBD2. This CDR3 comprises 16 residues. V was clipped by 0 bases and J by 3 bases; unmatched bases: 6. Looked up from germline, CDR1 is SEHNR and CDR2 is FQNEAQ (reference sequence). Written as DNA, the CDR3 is TGTGCCAGCAGCTTAGCCTCCGGGACTAGCTTCTACGAGCAGTACTTC. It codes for CASSLASGTSFYEQYF.

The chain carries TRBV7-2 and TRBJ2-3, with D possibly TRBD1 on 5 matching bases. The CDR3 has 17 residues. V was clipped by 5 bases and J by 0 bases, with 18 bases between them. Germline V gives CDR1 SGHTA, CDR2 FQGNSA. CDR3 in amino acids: CASSPHRKRPSTDTQYF. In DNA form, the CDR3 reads TGTGCCAGCAGCCCTCACAGGAAAAGGCCGAGCACAGATACGCAGTATTTT.

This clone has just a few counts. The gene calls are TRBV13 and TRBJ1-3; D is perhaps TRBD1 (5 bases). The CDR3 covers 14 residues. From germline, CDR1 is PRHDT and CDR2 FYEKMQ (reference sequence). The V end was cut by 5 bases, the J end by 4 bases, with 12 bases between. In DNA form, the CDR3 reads TGTGCCAGCAGCCCCAAAGGGACCGGAAACACCATATATTTT. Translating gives CASSPKGTGNTIYF.

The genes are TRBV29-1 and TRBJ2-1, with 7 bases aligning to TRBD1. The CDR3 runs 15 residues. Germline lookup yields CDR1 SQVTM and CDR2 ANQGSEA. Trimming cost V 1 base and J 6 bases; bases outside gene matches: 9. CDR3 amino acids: CSVEGGGEGPNEQFF. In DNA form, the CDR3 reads TGCAGCGTTGAAGGAGGGGGCGAGGGTCCCAATGAGCAGTTCTTC.

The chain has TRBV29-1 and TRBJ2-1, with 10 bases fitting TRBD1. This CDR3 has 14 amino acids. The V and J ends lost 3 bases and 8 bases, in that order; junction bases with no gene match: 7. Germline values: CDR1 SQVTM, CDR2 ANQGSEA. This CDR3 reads CSVDGTGEAYEQFF. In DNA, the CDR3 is TGCAGCGTTGACGGGACAGGGGAAGCGTATGAGCAGTTCTTC.

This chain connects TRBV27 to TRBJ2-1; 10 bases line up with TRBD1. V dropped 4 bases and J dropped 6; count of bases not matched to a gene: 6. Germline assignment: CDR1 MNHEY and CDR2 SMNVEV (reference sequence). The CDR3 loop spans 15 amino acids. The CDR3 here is CASSSGTGVGNEQFF. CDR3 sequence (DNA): TGTGCCAGCAGTTCAGGGACAGGGGTGGGCAATGAGCAGTTCTTC.

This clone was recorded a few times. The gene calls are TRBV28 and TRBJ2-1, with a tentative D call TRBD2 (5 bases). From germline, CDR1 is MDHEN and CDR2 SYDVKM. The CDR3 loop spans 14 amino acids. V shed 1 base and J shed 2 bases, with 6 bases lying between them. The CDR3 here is CASSLSGTYNEQFF. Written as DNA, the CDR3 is TGTGCCAGCAGTTTATCGGGGACCTACAATGAGCAGTTCTTC.

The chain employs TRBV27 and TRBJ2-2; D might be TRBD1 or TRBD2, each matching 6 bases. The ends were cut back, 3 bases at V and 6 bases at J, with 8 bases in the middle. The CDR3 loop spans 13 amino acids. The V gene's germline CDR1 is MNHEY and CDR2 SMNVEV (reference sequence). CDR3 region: CASSFGGPGELFF. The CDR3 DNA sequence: TGTGCCAGCAGTTTTGGGGGGCCCGGGGAGCTGTTTTTT.

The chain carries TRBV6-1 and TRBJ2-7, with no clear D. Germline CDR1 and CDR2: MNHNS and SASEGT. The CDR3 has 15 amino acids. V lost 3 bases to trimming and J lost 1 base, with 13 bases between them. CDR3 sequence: CASSEGSSASYEQYF. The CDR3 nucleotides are TGTGCCAGCAGTGAGGGGTCAAGTGCTTCCTACGAGCAGTACTTC.